This is a list of T cell receptor beta chains from one sample in a study of cytomegalovirus exposure and HLA in healthy donors. Sequencing was performed with immunoSEQ multiplex PCR; in TCRdb, only in-frame clones are kept and a portion is missing. Seen here are 170,000 or so clones, 84% observed once, and the top ten hold 2.5% to 3%. The sample was PBMCs. The source is a woman aged 18-30 years in good health and CMV-seropositive. The CDR3 runs from the conserved cysteine through the conserved F or W. A D gene is named only where the DNA matches it firmly. Rows may omit the clone size; those that give it use once, few, many or a size class.

cdr3_aa cdr3_nt clone_size d_call j_call v_call
CASSDGPEGGNTIYF TGTGCCAGTTCGGACGGACCTGAGGGTGGAAACACCATATATTTT - - TRBJ1-3 TRBV6-1
CASSPLEGRGHQPQHF TGCGCCAGCAGCCCCCTCGAGGGGAGGGGTCATCAGCCCCAGCATTTT - - TRBJ1-5 TRBV4-1
CASRDHRGNTEAFF TGTGCCAGTAGGGATCATAGGGGCAACACTGAAGCTTTCTTT - - TRBJ1-1 TRBV19
CASRNQGLEKLFF TGTGCCAGCAGAAATCAGGGACTTGAAAAACTGTTTTTT - - TRBJ1-4 TRBV2
CASIGGAWVSTDTQYF TGTGCCAGTATCGGGGGGGCCTGGGTGAGCACAGATACGCAGTATTTT once TRBD2 TRBJ2-3 TRBV28
CASRGGDSPLHF TGTGCCAGTCGAGGGGGGGATTCACCCCTCCACTTT - - TRBJ1-6 TRBV19
CAWSPNRWANQPQHF TGTGCCTGGTCCCCAAATAGGTGGGCCAATCAGCCCCAGCATTTT few - TRBJ1-5 TRBV30
CASSLGLRETQYF TGCGCCAGCAGCTTGGGACTAAGGGAGACCCAGTACTTC - - TRBJ2-5 TRBV5-1
CAISEGGGADTQYF TGTGCCATCAGTGAGGGCGGGGGGGCAGATACGCAGTATTTT many TRBD2 TRBJ2-3 TRBV10-3
CASSAAGQGDQPQHF TGTGCCAGCAGCGCCGCGGGACAGGGCGATCAGCCCCAGCATTTT - TRBD1 TRBJ1-5 TRBV7-3
CASSSHSGGVNEQFF TGTGCCAGCAGCTCCCATTCCGGGGGGGTTAATGAGCAGTTCTTC - TRBD2 TRBJ2-1 TRBV11-2
CASQTGDTEKLFF TGTGCCAGCCAAACAGGGGATACTGAAAAACTGTTTTTT - TRBD1 TRBJ1-4 TRBV7-8
CASSDPPAGGSDTQYF TGTGCCAGCAGTGATCCTCCGGCGGGGGGGTCGGATACGCAGTATTTT - TRBD2 TRBJ2-3 TRBV25-1
CASSPQWGLNSPLHF TGTGCCAGCAGTCCCCAATGGGGACTTAATTCACCCCTCCACTTT - - TRBJ1-6 TRBV27
CASSARGASSTDTQYF TGTGCCAGCAGTGCCCGGGGGGCCTCTAGCACAGATACGCAGTATTTT once - TRBJ2-3 TRBV6-4
CASSVGAASPLHF TGTGCCAGCAGCGTAGGGGCAGCTTCACCCCTCCACTTT - - TRBJ1-6 TRBV9
CASSARDREVLYF TGTGCCAGTAGTGCCAGGGACAGGGAGGTTCTGTACTTC once TRBD1 TRBJ2-7 TRBV19
CASSSGQVYNSPLHF TGTGCCAGCAGCTCAGGACAAGTTTATAATTCACCCCTCCACTTT - - TRBJ1-6 TRBV7-9
CATSIDRAADTQYF TGTGCCACCAGCATCGACAGGGCGGCAGATACGCAGTATTTT - TRBD1 TRBJ2-3 TRBV15
CASSVFPAFF TGTGCCAGCAGCGTATTTCCGGCTTTCTTT - - TRBJ1-1 TRBV9
CASSESGQGMLRDTQYF TGCGCCAGCAGTGAGTCGGGACAGGGGATGTTGAGAGATACGCAGTATTTT - TRBD1 TRBJ2-3 TRBV10-1
CASSVEGTGAHGYTF TGTGCCAGCAGCGTAGAAGGGACAGGGGCTCATGGCTACACCTTC - TRBD1 TRBJ1-2 TRBV9
CASSLGDSSYEQYF TGTGCCAGCAGCTTAGGGGACAGCTCCTACGAGCAGTACTTC - TRBD1 TRBJ2-7 TRBV11-2
CASSLSSRYYGYTF TGTGCCAGCAGTTTATCTTCCAGATACTATGGCTACACCTTC - - TRBJ1-2 TRBV27
CASSPSGTSGELFF TGTGCCAGCAGCCCCTCTGGGACATCCGGGGAGCTGTTTTTT - - TRBJ2-2 TRBV5-4
CASSKRRIGEESSYNEQFF TGTGCCAGCAGCAAAAGACGGATCGGGGAAGAGAGCTCCTACAATGAGCAGTTCTTC few - TRBJ2-1 TRBV7-2
CASRTGYEQYF TGTGCCAGCAGGACAGGGTACGAGCAGTACTTC few TRBD1 TRBJ2-7 TRBV2
CAISDKQTTDTQYF TGTGCCATCAGTGATAAACAGACCACAGATACGCAGTATTTT - - TRBJ2-3 TRBV10-3
CSVEEYNNEQFF TGCAGCGTTGAAGAATACAACAATGAGCAGTTCTTC few - TRBJ2-1 TRBV29-1